The 2 T cell receptor beta chains presented below share a single source sample, sequenced in a study of Ad26.COV2.S vaccination and SARS-CoV-2 variants. Regarding treatment: some 20 received Ad26.COV2.S at low or high dose, single or two shots; a few received placebo; per-sample allocation not given. The samples date from day 63 after the first vaccine or placebo injection. Only in-frame clones appear in the TCRdb table, and some are missing; sequencing was by immunoSEQ multiplex PCR. Among about 240,000 clones listed, roughly 90% were seen once. The material sequenced was peripheral blood, taken in a trial of Ad26.COV2.S vaccine versus placebo. The receptors here all came from a person between 18 and 59 years old who received the Ad26.COV2.S COVID-19 vaccine or a placebo.

V and J are TRBV2 and TRBJ2-1; TRBD1 might be the D (6 bases). CDR1 is SNHLY and CDR2 is FYNNEI in the germline V gene. V lost 6 bases and J lost 0, with 12 bases in between. The CDR3 has 15 amino acids. CDR3 residues: CASRPRGSSYNEQFF. Written as DNA, the CDR3 is TGTGCCAGCAGACCTAGGGGGAGCTCCTACAATGAGCAGTTCTTC.

V usage is TRBV6-1 and J usage is TRBJ2-1, with D possibly matching TRBD1 (6 bases). CDR1 and CDR2 from the germline V gene are MNHNS and SASEGT. Trimming pared 3 bases from V and 10 bases from J, leaving 16 bases between. The CDR3 consists of 14 residues. The CDR3 protein is CASSDTGPIIEQFF. The CDR3 region has the DNA TGTGCCAGCAGTGATACAGGGCCGATCATCGAGCAGTTCTTC.